The 25 T cell receptor beta chains below all came from one sample that was sequenced in a study of blood T cell repertoires in COVID-19. Assay used: immunoSEQ multiplex PCR; TCRdb lists only in-frame clones, some missing. This table has roughly 300,000 clones, around 87% appearing once. Sequencing input: PBMCs or T cells enriched from blood (not recorded which). These receptors originate from a woman aged 25 to 39 who had recovered from COVID-19.

About this clone: The same CDR3 can be traced to other DNA sequences in this sample. The V and J genes are TRBV15 and TRBJ2-1; the D is unclear. This CDR3 region has 16 residues. V was shortened by 0 bases and J by 0 bases, with 9 bases between the two germline ends. Germline lookup yields CDR1 LNHNV and CDR2 YYDKDF (reference sequence). The CDR3 protein is CATSRDGLSSYNEQFF. For the CDR3, the DNA is TGTGCCACCAGCAGAGACGGTCTGAGCTCCTACAATGAGCAGTTCTTC.

This chain links TRBV3-1 (or the pseudogene TRBV3-2) with TRBJ2-7, with TRBD2 matching over 7 bases. CDR3 size: 16 residues. V shed 2 bases, J shed 1 base, and the junction held 8 bases outside the gene matches. Germline V CDR1 and CDR2: LGHDT, YNNKEL (reference sequence). CDR3 in DNA: TGTGCCAGCAGCCAAATGACGGGGGGTCGATCCTACGAGCAGTACTTC. Its protein product is CASSQMTGGRSYEQYF.

This clone was found a few times. This chain uses TRBV5-4 with TRBJ1-1; the D gene is possibly TRBD1 (6 bases). This CDR3 has 17 residues. Trimming left V 4 bases short and J 1 base short, with 20 bases between. CDR1 is SGHNT and CDR2 is YYREEE in the germline V gene (reference sequence). The CDR3 loop is CASSPLGGVGGNTEAFF. As DNA, the CDR3 is TGTGCCAGCAGCCCCCTGGGTGGCGTAGGGGGGAACACTGAAGCTTTCTTT.

This clone was counted between two and nine times. This chain uses TRBV4-3 with TRBJ2-7; TRBD2 might be the D (5 bases). The CDR3 loop spans 19 amino acids. In germline, CDR1 is LGHNA, CDR2 YSLEER. V shed 1 base and J shed 0 bases, with 22 bases lying between them. CDR3 in amino acids: CASSQGIRWRLNSSYEQYF. The CDR3 coding sequence is TGCGCCAGCAGCCAAGGTATCCGATGGAGGTTGAACAGCTCCTACGAGCAGTACTTC.

This clone was seen a single time. V usage is TRBV4-1 and J usage is TRBJ2-7; D uncertain. This CDR3 is 13 amino acids long. Germline V CDR1 and CDR2: MGHRA, YSYEKL. V shed 4 bases and J shed 3 bases, with 10 bases lying between them. The CDR3 spells CASSPPYSYEQYF. CDR3 nucleotides: TGCGCCAGCAGCCCCCCCTACAGCTACGAGCAGTACTTC.

This clone was detected only once. The chain is built from TRBV7-9 and TRBJ1-6; D is ambiguous. The CDR3 length is 17 residues. V dropped 5 bases and J dropped 8 bases, with 22 bases sitting between them. Germline V gives CDR1 SEHNR, CDR2 FQNEAQ (reference sequence). This CDR3 reads CASSPRRPAIGDSPLHF. CDR3 sequence (DNA): TGTGCCAGCAGCCCTAGGAGGCCAGCCATTGGAGATTCACCCCTCCACTTT.

J is TRBJ1-2 and V is TRBV5-1; 8 bases map to TRBD1. Germline loops: CDR1 SGHRS, CDR2 YFSETQ. With V trimmed by 4 bases and J by 4 bases, 9 bases remained unmatched. This CDR3 comprises 15 residues. CDR3 nucleotides: TGCGCCAGCAGCCCCGCCCCCACAGGGGGCTATGGCTACACCTTC. This gives the protein CASSPAPTGGYGYTF.

The V gene is TRBV11-3, the J gene TRBJ2-3, with D perhaps matching TRBD2 (5 bases). V dropped 5 bases and J dropped 2 bases, with 14 bases sitting between them. Germline V lookup: CDR1 SGHNT, CDR2 YENEEA. The CDR3 sequence is 15 residues long. The CDR3 region is CASSPRSGNTDTQYF. The CDR3 DNA reads as TGTGCCAGCAGCCCCCGGAGCGGAAACACAGATACGCAGTATTTT.

The rearrangement links TRBV19 to TRBJ1-2; TRBD1 aligns across 9 bases. The length of the CDR3 is 13 residues. V lost 5 bases, J lost 6 bases, and 4 bases stayed unmatched. The germline gives CDR1 LNHDA, CDR2 SQIVND (reference sequence). The CDR3 DNA reads as TGTGCCAGTAGTGCCGGGACAGGGCATGGCTACACCTTC. Amino acid sequence: CASSAGTGHGYTF.

This clone was recorded once. The J gene is TRBJ2-3, the V gene TRBV6-2 or TRBV6-3, with D possibly TRBD2 on 6 matching bases. Trimming stripped 2 bases from V and 0 bases from J, with 9 bases between. The CDR3 consists of 15 residues. From germline, CDR1 is MNHEY and CDR2 SVGEGT. The CDR3 is CASSYAGTSTDTQYF. CDR3 in DNA: TGTGCCAGCAGTTACGCGGGGACTAGCACAGATACGCAGTATTTT.

This clone came up once. V usage is TRBV28 and J usage is TRBJ2-7; 10 nucleotides agree with TRBD1. This CDR3 comprises 15 residues. CDR1 and CDR2 (germline): MDHEN, SYDVKM. V gave up 5 bases and J gave up 5 bases; unmatched junction bases: 9. The CDR3 nucleotides are TGTGCCAGCAGTCCCGCGGACAGGGGGTACCACGAGCAGTACTTC. Its translation: CASSPADRGYHEQYF.

Regarding this clone: A junction end diverges from the germline sequence, so it may reflect a read error. This chain connects TRBV2 to TRBJ2-2; maybe TRBD1 (6 bases). This CDR3 contains 14 residues. Germline V gene data show CDR1 as SNHLY and CDR2 as FYNNEI. The CDR3 here is CASASGANTGELFF. The CDR3 DNA follows: TGTGCCTCAGCTTCAGGGGCGAATACCGGGGAGCTGTTTTTT.

The rearrangement uses TRBV5-8 and TRBJ2-1; 12 bases are a match to TRBD2. Unmatched junction bases numbered 3, after V lost 0 bases and J lost 8 bases. The CDR3 length is 15 residues. Per germline, CDR1 SGHTS and CDR2 YDEGEE. This chain's CDR3 is CASSLGLAGVHEQFF. The CDR3 DNA reads as TGTGCCAGCAGCTTGGGACTAGCGGGGGTCCATGAGCAGTTCTTC. The whole variable domain, remainder taken from reference TRBV5-8 and TRBJ2-1, is EAGVTQSPTHLIKTRGQQATLRCSPISGHTSVYWYQQALGLGLQFLLWYDEGEERNRGNFPPRFSGRQFPNYSSELNVNALELEDSALYLCASSLGLAGVHEQFFGPGTRLTVL.

The rearrangement joins TRBV6-6 to TRBJ1-3, with 10 bases fitting TRBD1. The ends lost 2 bases at V and 7 bases at J; junction bases unmatched: 5. The CDR3 totals 15 residues. CDR1 and CDR2 (germline): MNHNY, SVGAGI (reference sequence). CDR3 region: CASSYMGQGLNTIYF. CDR3 coding DNA: TGTGCCAGCAGTTACATGGGACAGGGGCTTAACACCATATATTTT.

A few counts support this clone. The V call is TRBV5-1, the J call TRBJ1-2, with a weak D call TRBD1 (5 bases). The CDR3 length is 13 residues. Germline CDR1 is SGHRS and CDR2 is YFSETQ. The V gene lost 2 bases and the J gene lost 3 bases, with 8 bases spanning the gap. In nucleotides, the CDR3 is TGCGCCAGCAGCTTTCAGGGCGACTATGGCTACACCTTC. It translates to CASSFQGDYGYTF.

The rearrangement links TRBV30 to TRBJ1-3; D is ambiguous. This CDR3 has 13 amino acids. CDR1 and CDR2 (germline): GTSNPN, SVGIG (reference sequence). The V end was cut by 5 bases, the J end by 0 bases, with 8 bases between. CDR3 nucleotides: TGTGCCTGGGCGGTCGGCTCTGGAAACACCATATATTTT. Translating it yields CAWAVGSGNTIYF.

V and J are TRBV11-2 and TRBJ2-1; tentative D call: TRBD1 (6 bases). This CDR3 is 12 amino acids long. Germline CDR1 and CDR2: SGHAT and FQNNGV. Trimming took off 7 bases at V and 4 bases at J, with 8 bases between the two ends. CDR3 DNA: TGTGCCAGCAACGACAGGTACAATGAGCAGTTCTTC. It yields the protein CASNDRYNEQFF.

The J gene is TRBJ2-5, the V gene TRBV19, with TRBD2 as a possible D gene (7 bases). V was pared by 6 bases and J by 1 base, with 18 bases between. The length of the CDR3 is 16 residues. CDR1 is LNHDA, CDR2 SQIVND, per germline (reference sequence). The CDR3 loop reads CASRRRGATFQETQYF. CDR3 bases: TGTGCCAGTAGACGACGGGGGGCGACTTTCCAAGAGACCCAGTACTTC.

This chain links TRBV12-3 or TRBV12-4 with TRBJ1-1; D is uncertain. This CDR3 has 12 residues. The V and J ends lost 5 bases and 5 bases respectively, with 9 bases between them. CDR3 DNA sequence: TGTGCCAGCAGTCAAGCGGTGACTGAAGCTTTCTTT. It encodes CASSQAVTEAFF.

Notes on this clone: The same CDR3 is also encoded by other DNA sequences in this sample. The rearrangement joins TRBV9 to TRBJ1-1; D is possibly TRBD1 (5 bases). Germline V CDR1 and CDR2: SGDLS, YYNGEE. This CDR3 has 13 amino acids. V lost 2 bases and J lost 3, with 8 bases in between. CDR3 nucleotides: TGTGCCAGCAGCGTCGGGGGGGACACTGAAGCTTTCTTT. Translating gives CASSVGGDTEAFF.

This clone was seen more than once but under ten times. The same CDR3 is also encoded by other DNA sequences in this sample. The chain has TRBV5-1 and TRBJ2-7, with 7 bases lining up with TRBD1. Germline V CDR1 and CDR2: SGHRS, YFSETQ. The CDR3 loop spans 12 amino acids. V dropped 0 bases and J dropped 6; count of bases not matched to a gene: 0. The CDR3 loop is CASSLDRGEQYF. DNA for the CDR3: TGCGCCAGCAGCTTGGACAGGGGCGAGCAGTACTTC.

The chain couples TRBV9 to TRBJ1-1; 9 bases are a match to TRBD1. The CDR3 runs to 14 residues. V was pared by 2 bases and J by 11 bases, with 10 bases of the junction left unmatched. Germline values: CDR1 SGDLS, CDR2 YYNGEE. CDR3 protein: CASSVPQGARPAFF. The CDR3 DNA reads as TGTGCCAGCAGCGTCCCACAGGGGGCGCGGCCGGCTTTCTTT.

The rearrangement uses TRBV7-8 and TRBJ2-5; 7 bases are a match to TRBD2. Germline loops: CDR1 SGHVS, CDR2 FQNEAQ. The CDR3 contains 14 residues. The ends lost 7 bases at V and 4 bases at J; junction bases unmatched: 9. The chain's CDR3 is CASTEGGARETQYF. Written as DNA, the CDR3 is TGTGCCAGCACCGAGGGAGGGGCACGAGAGACCCAGTACTTC.

The V and J genes are TRBV6-5 and TRBJ1-1; 7 bases are shared with TRBD1. This CDR3 has 15 amino acids. V lost 6 bases to trimming and J lost 0 bases; unmatched junction nucleotides: 7. The germline V gene encodes CDR1 MNHEY and CDR2 SVGAGI. The CDR3 coding sequence is TGTGCCAGCAGCCGGGACAGCTTTCTGAACACTGAAGCTTTCTTT. Translation gives CASSRDSFLNTEAFF.

The V and J genes are TRBV29-1 and TRBJ1-4; 8 bases line up with TRBD1. The junction had 5 bases not matched to a gene; V was cut back by 6 bases and J by 8 bases. The CDR3 totals 12 residues. In germline, CDR1 is SQVTM, CDR2 ANQGSEA. This chain's CDR3 is CSVGQGKEKLFF. DNA for the CDR3: TGCAGCGTCGGACAGGGAAAGGAAAAACTGTTTTTT.